The 27 T cell receptor beta chains given below trace back to one sample, sequenced in a study of identical twins. TCRdb re-analysed the 5' RACE reads in MiXCR, keeping a single row per CDR3 protein. The sample lists roughly 470,000 distinct CDR3 sequences, 13% to 15% seen once, with about 1% in the top ten. These data also featured in a second study, about yellow fever vaccine responses in identical twins.

Material for sequencing was CD4+ T cells sorted from blood. The receptors were gathered from a woman between 18 and 29 years old in good health.

CDR3 DNA: TGTGCCAGCAGCCCCCGACAGAAGACATTTGTATCGGAGACCCAGTACTTC. This encodes CASSPRQKTFVSETQYF. This chain links TRBV7-2 with TRBJ2-5; possibly TRBD1 for D (5 bases). CDR1 and CDR2 from the germline V gene are SGHTA and FQGNSA. V was cut by 5 bases and J by 5 bases, with 24 bases left in between. CDR3 length: 17 amino acids.

V gene TRBV10-3 combines with J gene TRBJ2-7, with 10 bases fitting TRBD1. J gave up 2 bases and V 4 bases, and 8 bases lay outside the gene matches. This CDR3 is 16 amino acids long. Germline CDR1 ENHRY, CDR2 SYGVKD. The CDR3 protein is CAISGPGQGYPYEQYF. CDR3 sequence (DNA): TGTGCCATCAGTGGACCGGGACAGGGGTACCCCTACGAGCAGTACTTC.

The genes are TRBV10-2 and TRBJ2-1; TRBD2 matches at 15 bases. The junction had 7 bases not matched to a gene; V was cut back by 8 bases and J by 8 bases. CDR3 length: 15 amino acids. Germline assignment: CDR1 WSHSY and CDR2 SAAADI. CDR3 amino acids: CASAGLAGGTHEQFF. CDR3 nucleotides: TGCGCCAGCGCCGGACTAGCGGGAGGGACGCATGAGCAGTTCTTC.

This clonotype was recorded a few times. CDR3 coding DNA: TGCGCCAGCAGTGGGGGACTAGCGGGAGGCTCCTACAATGAGCAGTTCTTC. Amino acids: CASSGGLAGGSYNEQFF. This chain uses TRBV10-2 with TRBJ2-1, with 15 positions matching TRBD2. The CDR3 totals 17 residues. In germline, CDR1 is WSHSY, CDR2 SAAADI. Trimming took 4 bases from V and 0 from J; bases not matched to a gene: 1.

The CDR3 bases are TGTGCCTGGAGTGTACACCAGGGGCTAGCGGCCTACAATGAGCAGTTCTTC. Its translation: CAWSVHQGLAAYNEQFF. The V call is TRBV30, the J call TRBJ2-1; tentative D call: TRBD2 (7 bases). The V gene's germline CDR1 is GTSNPN and CDR2 SVGIG (reference sequence). V dropped 0 bases and J dropped 2 bases, with 17 bases sitting between them. The CDR3 consists of 17 residues.

This clonotype was seen only a few times. J is TRBJ2-2 and V is TRBV11-3; 7 bases align to TRBD1. The CDR3 sequence is 16 residues long. CDR1 is SGHNT and CDR2 is YENEEA in the germline V gene. After removal of 3 bases from V and 4 bases from J, the junction contained 8 bases not matched to a gene. CDR3 sequence (DNA): TGTGCCAGCAGCTTTGCGCGACAGGGTTTCACCGGGGAGCTGTTTTTT. Protein product: CASSFARQGFTGELFF.

This clonotype was counted at least ten times. The V call is TRBV6-1, the J call TRBJ1-1; no clear D. The CDR3 is made up of 14 amino acids. Germline V CDR1 and CDR2: MNHNS, SASEGT. Trimming shortened V by 5 bases and J by 1 base, and 11 bases separated the two germline ends. The CDR3, as DNA: TGTGCCAGCAGTCTTCCGGGCCCGAACACTGAAGCTTTCTTT. It specifies CASSLPGPNTEAFF.

The J gene is TRBJ2-7, the V gene TRBV7-3, with TRBD1 identical over 11 bases. The CDR3 is 15 residues long. V gave up 4 bases and J gave up 1 base; unmatched junction bases: 3. In germline, CDR1 is SGHTA, CDR2 FQGTGA. CDR3 amino acids: CASSSGTGGSYEQYF. The CDR3 DNA is TGTGCCAGCAGCTCCGGGACAGGGGGTTCCTACGAGCAGTACTTC.

This clonotype has a handful of counts. V and J are TRBV20-1 and TRBJ2-5, with D hard to call. The V end was cut by 1 base, the J end by 5 bases, with 14 bases between. The CDR3 sequence is 14 residues long. CDR1 is DFQATT and CDR2 is SNEGSKA in the germline V gene (reference sequence). CDR3 in amino acids: CSARVYSSRETQYF. The CDR3 nucleotides are TGCAGTGCTAGAGTCTACTCCTCCCGGGAGACCCAGTACTTC.

The chain uses TRBV20-1 and TRBJ2-3, with unresolved D. The germline CDR1 and CDR2 sequences are DFQATT and SNEGSKA (reference sequence). The CDR3 is 15 residues long. Trimming removed 0 bases from V and 2 bases from J, with 12 bases in between. For the CDR3, the DNA is TGCAGTGCTAGAGATCGATTTAAACCCACAGATACGCAGTATTTT. Protein sequence: CSARDRFKPTDTQYF.

This clonotype has a handful of counts. The chain employs TRBV5-1 and TRBJ2-3; 11 nucleotides match TRBD2. V gave up 4 bases and J gave up 2 bases; unmatched junction bases: 6. Per germline, CDR1 SGHRS and CDR2 YFSETQ. The CDR3 totals 16 residues. The CDR3 protein is CASSAGTSGYTDTQYF. The CDR3 DNA reads TGCGCCAGCAGCGCGGGGACTAGCGGCTACACAGATACGCAGTATTTT.

At least ten counts were recorded for this clonotype. The CDR3 DNA follows: TGTGCCAGCAGCTTGAGGCTAGCGGGGGTAGGGATCTACAATGAGCAGTTCTTC. Translation: CASSLRLAGVGIYNEQFF. The chain uses TRBV7-2 and TRBJ2-1; 10 bases line up with TRBD2. The V gene's germline CDR1 is SGHTA and CDR2 FQGNSA. The CDR3 is 18 amino acids. V shed 3 bases, J shed 3 bases, and the junction held 11 bases outside the gene matches.

The chain is built from TRBV28 and TRBJ1-6; D unclear. The CDR3 contains 13 residues. Germline-derived CDR1 and CDR2 are MDHEN and SYDVKM. Trimming took 7 bases from V and 5 from J, leaving 9 bases between them. The CDR3 DNA reads TGTGCCAGCAAGGCAAGGCATAATTCACCCCTCCACTTT. It yields the protein CASKARHNSPLHF. Full variable domain (outside the CDR3, taken from reference TRBV28 and TRBJ1-6): DVKVTQSSRYLVKRTGEKVFLECVQDMDHENMFWYRQDPGLGLRLIYFSYDVKMKEKGDIPEGYSVSREKKERFSLILESASTNQTSMYLCASKARHNSPLHFGNGTRLTVT.

This clonotype was counted only a few times. The genes are TRBV6-5 and TRBJ1-5; D is possibly TRBD1 (6 bases). V was trimmed by 7 bases and J by 4 bases, leaving 8 bases between them. Germline V gives CDR1 MNHEY, CDR2 SVGAGI. The CDR3 has 12 amino acids. The CDR3 loop is CASNDRNQPQHF. The CDR3 DNA reads as TGTGCCAGCAACGACAGGAATCAGCCCCAGCATTTT.

This clonotype was seen at least ten times. The chain joins TRBV12-3 or TRBV12-4 to TRBJ1-1; no clear D. The CDR3 sequence is 13 residues long. Trimming removed 6 bases from V and 4 bases from J, with 12 bases in between. CDR3 sequence: CASSTSSGTEAFF. The CDR3 DNA is TGTGCCAGCAGCACCTCCTCGGGCACTGAAGCTTTCTTT.

The chain couples TRBV19 to TRBJ2-3; TRBD2 might be the D (6 bases). Germline CDR1 LNHDA, CDR2 SQIVND (reference sequence). There are 15 residues in the CDR3. Trimming took off 5 bases at V and 6 bases at J, with 18 bases between the two ends. The CDR3 reads CASSLQTRSGDTQYF. In nucleotides, the CDR3 is TGTGCCAGTAGTCTTCAGACTAGATCGGGGGATACGCAGTATTTT. The entire variable domain, with the rest obtained from reference TRBV19 and TRBJ2-3, is as follows: DGGITQSPKYLFRKEGQNVTLSCEQNLNHDAMYWYRQDPGQGLRLIYYSQIVNDFQKGDIAEGYSVSREKKESFPLTVTSAQKNPTAFYLCASSLQTRSGDTQYFGPGTRLTVL.

J is TRBJ2-1 and V is TRBV5-1; D may be TRBD2 (6 bases). The CDR3 has 15 amino acids. V was clipped by 0 bases and J by 6 bases, with 13 bases between them. Germline V CDR1 and CDR2: SGHRS, YFSETQ. CDR3 loop: CASSLGSGGGNEQFF. In nucleotides, the CDR3 is TGCGCCAGCAGCTTGGGTAGCGGAGGCGGCAATGAGCAGTTCTTC. Full variable domain (remainder filled in from reference TRBV5-1 and TRBJ2-1): KAGVTQTPRYLIKTRGQQVTLSCSPISGHRSVSWYQQTPGQGLQFLFEYFSETQRNKGNFPGRFSGRQFSNSRSEMNVSTLELGDSALYLCASSLGSGGGNEQFFGPGTRLTVL.

The gene calls are TRBV6-1 and TRBJ2-7; 7 nucleotides agree with TRBD1. This CDR3 has 13 residues. CDR1 and CDR2 from the germline V gene are MNHNS and SASEGT. V gave up 6 bases and J gave up 3 bases; unmatched junction bases: 5. CDR3 amino acids: CASRTGTVYEQYF. The CDR3 nucleotides are TGTGCCAGCAGGACCGGGACAGTCTACGAGCAGTACTTC.

This clonotype was detected only a few times. The chain joins TRBV7-2 to TRBJ2-1, with TRBD2 matching over 11 bases. Germline assignment: CDR1 SGHTA and CDR2 FQGNSA. The J segment lost 3 bases and the V segment lost 2 bases, leaving 3 bases of the junction unmatched. There are 16 residues in the CDR3. The CDR3 spells CASSLLAGGHYNEQFF. CDR3 coding DNA: TGTGCCAGCAGCTTATTAGCGGGGGGGCACTACAATGAGCAGTTCTTC.

The chain joins TRBV2 to TRBJ2-7; 9 bases fit TRBD2. This CDR3 comprises 14 residues. The trim removed 4 bases at V and 6 bases at J, leaving 7 bases unmatched. Germline V gene sequence: CDR1 SNHLY, CDR2 FYNNEI. The CDR3 coding sequence is TGTGCCAGCAGTGTGGCGGGAGGGCCGGGCGAGCAGTACTTC. Its translation is CASSVAGGPGEQYF.

This clonotype showed up just a few times. CDR3 nucleotide sequence: TGTGCCATCAGTGAGGGACTAACGGGGGGTTACGAGCAGTACTTC. Residues: CAISEGLTGGYEQYF. The chain couples TRBV10-3 to TRBJ2-7, with 7 bases identical to TRBD2. Germline CDR1 ENHRY, CDR2 SYGVKD. This CDR3 comprises 15 residues. The junction had 8 bases not matched to a gene; V was cut back by 2 bases and J by 4 bases.

V and J are TRBV15 and TRBJ2-5; D unresolved. Trimming took off 3 bases at V and 4 bases at J, with 15 bases between the two ends. In germline, CDR1 is LNHNV, CDR2 YYDKDF (reference sequence). The CDR3 extends over 15 amino acids. Here the CDR3 reads CATSSGFGARETQYF. The DNA for the CDR3 is TGTGCCACCAGCAGCGGCTTTGGAGCGCGAGAGACCCAGTACTTC.

In this sample, this clonotype turned up a few times. V and J are TRBV20-1 and TRBJ2-7; a possible D gene is TRBD2 (5 bases). V was trimmed by 2 bases and J by 7 bases, leaving 12 bases between them. The germline V gene has CDR1 DFQATT and CDR2 SNEGSKA (reference sequence). The CDR3 totals 12 residues. CDR3 in DNA: TGCAGTGCTAGACGCGGGTTTGGGGAGCAGTACTTC. Encoded protein: CSARRGFGEQYF.

This clonotype has only a few counts. CDR3 DNA sequence: TGTGCCAGCAGCTCCCCCAGGGGGGCCCATAACTATGGCTACACCTTC. It encodes CASSSPRGAHNYGYTF. The genes are TRBV7-2 and TRBJ1-2, with 7 bases matching TRBD1. The V and J ends lost 4 bases and 1 base, in that order; junction bases with no gene match: 9. This CDR3 spans 16 amino acids. Germline-derived CDR1 and CDR2 are SGHTA and FQGNSA.

CDR3 DNA sequence: TGTGCCAGCAGCCAAATAACAGGGAAGGGAGTCCACGAGCAGTACTTC. Its translation is CASSQITGKGVHEQYF. The chain is built from TRBV4-2 and TRBJ2-7; D is possibly TRBD1 (6 bases). Germline V gives CDR1 LGHNA, CDR2 YNFKEQ. V gave up 2 bases and J gave up 5 bases, with 19 bases separating them. The CDR3 spans 16 residues.

The chain carries TRBV27 and TRBJ2-3; D ambiguous. CDR3 length: 14 residues. Germline CDR1 reads MNHEY; CDR2 reads SMNVEV (reference sequence). Trimming took 2 bases from V and 2 from J, leaving 8 bases between them. CDR3 sequence: CASSLVSVTDTQYF. As DNA, the CDR3 is TGTGCCAGCAGTTTAGTTTCGGTCACAGATACGCAGTATTTT.

This clonotype was detected many times. The CDR3 region is CASSLGTSGSKTYEQYF. The CDR3 DNA reads TGTGCCAGCAGCTTAGGGACTAGCGGGAGTAAGACTTACGAGCAGTACTTC. The V call is TRBV7-6, the J call TRBJ2-7; 13 bases are a match to TRBD2. The V gene's germline CDR1 is SGHVS and CDR2 FNYEAQ. The CDR3 is 17 residues long. J was trimmed by 4 bases and V by 1 base; bases with no gene match: 7.